This section outlines one T cell receptor beta chain sequence together with its context. Original processing methods: Amplified reference gene primers provided the basis for estimating nucleated cell counts. Assay: immunoSEQ multiplex PCR; the TCRdb copy retains only in-frame clones and omits some. D and trimming come from the DNA, and the V and J calls and clone size come from that table. Of about 210,000 clones listed, roughly four fifths were seen once; the top ten hold about 9.3%. Recruitment covered some 25 US areas and drew participants whose ages spanned about 18 to 100 years. This entry is derived from a study of blood T cell repertoires in COVID-19. At the level of the study: T cells, B-cell-depleted T cells, or PBMCs provided the cDNA or gDNA that served as material.

V was clipped by 6 bases and J by 5 bases; unmatched bases: 15. The CDR3 length is 16 residues. CDR1 is KGHSH, CDR2 LQKENI, per germline. This chain uses TRBV18 with TRBJ1-1, with TRBD1 matching over 7 bases. The sequencing input was PBMCs or T cells enriched from blood (not recorded which). The receptor's source is a man aged 40-55 years who had recovered from COVID-19. In DNA, the CDR3 is TGTGCCAGCTCTCTTCAACCGGGACAGTCGGGAACTGAAGCTTTCTTT. It specifies CASSLQPGQSGTEAFF.